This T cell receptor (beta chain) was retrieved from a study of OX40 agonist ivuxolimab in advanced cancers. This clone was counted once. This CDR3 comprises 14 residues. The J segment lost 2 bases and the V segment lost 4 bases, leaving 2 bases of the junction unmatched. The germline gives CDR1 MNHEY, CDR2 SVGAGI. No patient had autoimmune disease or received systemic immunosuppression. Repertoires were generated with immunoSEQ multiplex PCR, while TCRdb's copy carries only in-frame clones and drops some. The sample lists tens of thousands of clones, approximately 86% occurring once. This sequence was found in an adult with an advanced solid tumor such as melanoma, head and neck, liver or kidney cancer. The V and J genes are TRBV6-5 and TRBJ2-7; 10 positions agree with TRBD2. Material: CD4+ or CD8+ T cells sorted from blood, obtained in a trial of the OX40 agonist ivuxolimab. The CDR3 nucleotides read TGTGCCAGCAGTTGGACTAGCGGTACCTACGAGCAGTACTTC. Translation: CASSWTSGTYEQYF.